The present TCR beta chain was sequenced within a study of blood T cell repertoires in COVID-19. Study context: The United States, Italy and Spain were the sources of the acute and convalescent COVID-19 samples. T cells, B-cell-depleted T cells, or PBMCs provided the cDNA or gDNA that served as material.

V lost 8 bases and J lost 4, with 9 bases in between. Germline V gene lookup returns CDR1 MDHEN and CDR2 SYDVKM. This CDR3 has 12 residues. As handled by the study authors: Nucleated cell number was recorded as an estimate derived from reference gene primer amplification. Repertoires were generated with immunoSEQ multiplex PCR, while TCRdb's copy carries only in-frame clones and drops some. The D gene and trimming were derived from the DNA, and the V and J assignments and clone size from that table. The profile covers about 160,000 clones, with 60% to 85% appearing a single time and 8.1% taken by the ten largest. Recruited during active infection, patients (from Seattle) were subsequently followed longitudinally.

The sequenced material came from peripheral blood. This clonotype was sampled from a woman aged 55-70 years with COVID-19, enrolled during active disease. The chain recombines TRBV28 with TRBJ1-5, with D hard to call. The CDR3 DNA reads TGTGCCAGCTCTGCGGGTAATCAGCCCCAGCATTTT. It is translated as CASSAGNQPQHF.